Presented here are 21 T cell receptor beta chains from one specimen sequenced in a study of T cells in Graves' hyperthyroidism and ophthalmopathy. Template material for amplifying TCR beta CDR3 regions consisted of RNA transcripts. In the first-round RT-PCR of the TCR CDR3, the HTBI primer set was used. From the multiplex PCR reads, TCRdb called clonotypes with MiXCR, one entry per CDR3 protein. This sample yields about 500,000 distinct CDR3 sequences, of which around 14% are seen a single time; 15% to 20% belongs to the top ten. The sample taken for sequencing was blood. The receptors stem from a woman between 18 and 29 years old with Graves' hyperthyroidism.

This clonotype was seen at least ten times. V gene TRBV20-1 combines with J gene TRBJ1-1; a weak D match, TRBD1 (5 bases). In germline, CDR1 is DFQATT, CDR2 SNEGSKA (reference sequence). The CDR3 loop spans 19 amino acids. V lost 0 bases and J lost 1, with 24 bases in between. The CDR3 loop is CSARDPTPQGRTRNTEAFF. CDR3 coding DNA: TGCAGTGCTAGAGATCCGACCCCGCAGGGTCGGACTAGGAACACTGAAGCTTTCTTT.

The chain couples TRBV29-1 to TRBJ1-1; D call uncertain. This CDR3 has 11 residues. V lost 6 bases and J lost 5, with 10 bases in between. Germline loops: CDR1 SQVTM, CDR2 ANQGSEA. The CDR3 DNA is TGCAGCGTCCCTGTTGAGACTGAAGCTTTCTTT. It is translated as CSVPVETEAFF.

In its sample, this clonotype was seen a few times. The V call is TRBV30, the J call TRBJ1-1; D remains ambiguous. CDR1 and CDR2 from the germline V gene are GTSNPN and SVGIG (reference sequence). The CDR3 is 12 residues long. With 3 bases removed from V and 7 bases from J, the gap between germline ends came to 12 bases. The CDR3 here is CAWSDLEGEAFF. In DNA form, the CDR3 reads TGTGCCTGGAGCGATCTAGAGGGTGAAGCTTTCTTT.

With respect to this clonotype: A read error is possible here, since a much larger clone lies one base away. The chain is built from TRBV28 and TRBJ2-5; D gene uncertain. The CDR3 spans 13 residues. V lost 1 base, J lost 13 bases, and 16 bases lay in between. Germline V gene lookup returns CDR1 MDHEN and CDR2 SYDVKM. The CDR3 region is CASSLFLEESLYF. The CDR3 nucleotides read TGTGCCAGCAGTTTATTCTTGGAAGAGAGTCTGTACTTC.

This clonotype was seen only a few times. The chain couples TRBV20-1 to TRBJ2-7; 10 bases are shared with TRBD1. Germline assignment: CDR1 DFQATT and CDR2 SNEGSKA (reference sequence). This CDR3 comprises 14 residues. J was trimmed by 3 bases and V by 2 bases; bases with no gene match: 4. The CDR3 sequence is CSARKGQGFYEQYF. DNA for the CDR3: TGCAGTGCTAGAAAGGGACAGGGGTTCTACGAGCAGTACTTC.

Many counts were recorded for this clonotype. The chain carries TRBV10-3 and TRBJ1-2; D remains ambiguous. This CDR3 region has 11 residues. Trimming removed 7 bases at V and 3 bases at J, with 6 bases between. Germline V lookup: CDR1 ENHRY, CDR2 SYGVKD. The CDR3 DNA follows: TGTGCCATCACAGGCGACTATGGCTACACCTTC. Protein product: CAITGDYGYTF.

This clonotype was found many times. The chain links TRBV5-1 to TRBJ2-2; 11 bases line up with TRBD2. V dropped 0 bases and J dropped 5; count of bases not matched to a gene: 6. The CDR3 spans 17 residues. The germline V gene has CDR1 SGHRS and CDR2 YFSETQ. DNA for the CDR3: TGCGCCAGCAGCTTGGTTGTAGCGGGAGGGCCGACCGGGGAGCTGTTTTTT. Amino acid sequence: CASSLVVAGGPTGELFF.

The count of this clonotype is one. V usage is TRBV18 and J usage is TRBJ2-7, with 8 bases aligning to TRBD1. V was pared by 1 base and J by 3 bases, with 5 bases of the junction left unmatched. Germline V gene data show CDR1 as KGHSH and CDR2 as LQKENI. CDR3 length: 15 amino acids. The chain's CDR3 is CASSPRDRFRYEQYF. The CDR3 DNA is TGTGCCAGCTCACCACGGGACAGGTTTCGCTACGAGCAGTACTTC.

This clonotype was seen a handful of times. The chain combines TRBV5-1 with TRBJ1-2, with 8 bases identical to TRBD1. Trimming took 2 bases from V and 6 from J; bases not matched to a gene: 3. CDR1 is SGHRS and CDR2 is YFSETQ in the germline V gene. The CDR3 consists of 13 residues. CDR3 region: CASSLQGEDGYTF. CDR3 bases: TGCGCCAGCAGCTTACAGGGGGAGGATGGCTACACCTTC.

This clonotype was seen repeatedly, ten times or more. The chain joins TRBV28 to TRBJ2-1, with no clear D. Germline lookup yields CDR1 MDHEN and CDR2 SYDVKM. V was shortened by 3 bases and J by 2 bases, with 11 bases between the two germline ends. The CDR3 is 15 residues long. The CDR3 DNA follows: TGTGCCAGCAGTTTGGAGAATAGGGCCTACAATGAGCAGTTCTTC. It translates to CASSLENRAYNEQFF. Together with reference TRBV28 and TRBJ2-1, the CDR3 gives the full variable domain: DVKVTQSSRYLVKRTGEKVFLECVQDMDHENMFWYRQDPGLGLRLIYFSYDVKMKEKGDIPEGYSVSREKKERFSLILESASTNQTSMYLCASSLENRAYNEQFFGPGTRLTVL.

This clonotype was found many times. This chain links TRBV24-1 with TRBJ1-5; possible D gene TRBD1, 6 bases. The CDR3 contains 13 residues. Trimming took 7 bases from V and 3 from J, leaving 9 bases between them. CDR1 KGHDR and CDR2 SFDVKD come from the germline V gene. CDR3 in DNA: TGTGCCACCAGCCACAGGGACAATCAGCCCCAGCATTTT. It specifies CATSHRDNQPQHF.

This clonotype occurred many times. The gene calls are TRBV12-5 and TRBJ1-5; weak D call: TRBD1 (5 bases). V lost 0 bases and J lost 7, with 16 bases in between. Germline loops: CDR1 LGHNT, CDR2 FRNRAP. This CDR3 is built from 16 residues. The CDR3 is CASGLVLRQGGQPQHF. CDR3 DNA: TGTGCTAGTGGTTTGGTACTTCGGCAGGGAGGACAGCCCCAGCATTTT.

Worth noting for this clonotype: A junction boundary mismatches the germline segment, possibly from a read error. The rearrangement links TRBV4-2 to TRBJ2-2; 7 bases map to TRBD2. The CDR3 runs to 18 residues. Per germline, CDR1 LGHNA and CDR2 YNFKEQ. The CDR3: CASSLPWTTGTNTGELSF. The CDR3 DNA is TGTGCCAGCAGCCTCCCTTGGACCACTGGGACTAACACCGGGGAGCTGTCTTTT.

This clonotype was seen ten or more times. This rearrangement joins TRBV7-3 to TRBJ2-6, with a possible D match to TRBD1 (6 bases). Germline V gene sequence: CDR1 SGHTA, CDR2 FQGTGA. The CDR3 runs 19 residues. The V gene lost 1 base and the J gene lost 0 bases, with 16 bases spanning the gap. The CDR3 sequence is CASSLNPGTSVSGANVLTF. The CDR3 DNA is TGTGCCAGCAGCTTAAACCCCGGGACATCGGTCTCTGGGGCCAACGTCCTGACTTTC.

The rearrangement joins TRBV4-1 to TRBJ2-3; a possible D gene is TRBD1 (5 bases). In germline, CDR1 is MGHRA, CDR2 YSYEKL. This CDR3 has 17 amino acids. V was trimmed by 0 bases and J by 2 bases, leaving 15 bases between them. The DNA for the CDR3 is TGCGCCAGCAGCCAAGAAGGGGCAGGCCTCCCCACAGATACGCAGTATTTT. This codes for CASSQEGAGLPTDTQYF.

In its sample, this clonotype was seen many times. The rearrangement joins TRBV3-1 to TRBJ1-2, with 9 bases that match TRBD1. V dropped 4 bases and J dropped 4; count of bases not matched to a gene: 10. The CDR3 has 16 amino acids. Per the germline V gene, CDR1 is LGHDT and CDR2 is YNNKEL (reference sequence). CDR3 in amino acids: CASSPGQGTFSYGYTF. The CDR3, as DNA: TGTGCCAGCAGCCCTGGACAGGGGACCTTTTCCTATGGCTACACCTTC.

This clonotype was found many times. The chain carries TRBV6-1 and TRBJ2-4, with D hard to call. V was pared by 1 base and J by 8 bases, with 9 bases between. Germline V gives CDR1 MNHNS, CDR2 SASEGT. The CDR3 extends over 13 amino acids. This chain's CDR3 is CASSEGVWDIQYF. The DNA of the CDR3 is TGTGCCAGCAGTGAAGGGGTCTGGGACATTCAGTACTTC.

There are many counts of this clonotype. The rearrangement joins TRBV9 to TRBJ1-1; D remains ambiguous. This CDR3 region has 15 residues. The germline V gene encodes CDR1 SGDLS and CDR2 YYNGEE. V was cut by 2 bases and J by 1 base, with 12 bases left in between. CDR3 region: CASSVHPLGNTEAFF. The CDR3, as DNA: TGTGCCAGCAGCGTTCACCCTTTGGGGAACACTGAAGCTTTCTTT.

As to this clonotype: With a much larger clone just one base away, this may be a read error. V usage is TRBV12-3 or TRBV12-4 and J usage is TRBJ2-1; unclear D gene. This CDR3 comprises 15 residues. CDR3 protein: CTSTAWSHSYNEQFF. The CDR3 DNA sequence: TGTACCAGCACCGCGTGGTCCCACTCCTACAATGAGCAGTTCTTC.

This clonotype was seen more than once but under ten times. A much bigger clone sits one base away, suggesting this may be a read error. The genes are TRBV11-2 and TRBJ1-1, with unresolved D. The germline V and J ends were trimmed by 8 bases and 4 bases, with 14 bases remaining between them. CDR3 length equals 13 residues. CDR1 and CDR2 (germline): SGHAT, FQNNGV. The CDR3 nucleotides read TGTGCCAGCGCGGCGGAATCGGGCACTGAAGCTTTCTTT. Encoded protein: CASAAESGTEAFF.

This clonotype was counted ten times or more. V is TRBV11-2 and J is TRBJ2-1; 9 positions agree with TRBD2. Germline CDR1 is SGHAT and CDR2 is FQNNGV. The CDR3 covers 17 residues. The J segment lost 7 bases and the V segment lost 1 base, leaving 11 bases of the junction unmatched. The CDR3 is CASSLGNYGGRGNEQFF. CDR3 in DNA: TGTGCCAGCAGCTTAGGTAACTACGGCGGGAGGGGGAATGAGCAGTTCTTC.